This T cell receptor (beta chain) was sequenced for a study of shared clonotypes between healthy human individuals. Study summary: Two women and a few men aged 18 to 49 served as donors.

Approximately 30,000 T cell genomes, or approximately 280 ng DNA, went into unsorted PBMC replicate PCRs. The assay was immunoSEQ multiplex PCR, and TCRdb's table has in-frame clones only and misses some. Of 75,000 to 100,000 clones in the sample, approximately 44% were seen once. For genomic DNA, unsorted samples relied on tens of millions of PBMCs. CDR1 is SEHNR and CDR2 is FQNEAQ in the germline V gene (reference sequence). The CDR3 sequence is 14 residues long. With V trimmed by 6 bases and J by 3 bases, 7 bases remained unmatched. The specimen sequenced was PBMCs. The source of this sequence is a woman aged 40 to 50 in good health. Some clones in this sample may be carry-over from other donors' samples. The chain links TRBV7-9 to TRBJ2-7, with TRBD1 identical over 8 bases. The CDR3: CASRPGQGGYEQYF. In DNA form, the CDR3 reads TGTGCCAGCAGACCCGGACAGGGCGGCTACGAGCAGTACTTC.